Below, 6 T cell receptor beta chains from the same sample are listed, as sequenced in a study of radiation and T cells in renal cell carcinoma. Time point here: blood 4 weeks post-SBRT, at nephrectomy. Treatment specified: 15 Gy SBRT to primary tumor, nephrectomy 4 weeks later. Assay: immunoSEQ multiplex PCR; the TCRdb copy retains only in-frame clones and omits some. The table includes about 90,000 clones, roughly 82% detected once. This sample comprised blood, obtained from a patient whose treatment included radiotherapy and nephrectomy. Source of these receptors: a man aged 60 to 75 with renal cell carcinoma.

This clone has just one count. The rearrangement links TRBV28 to TRBJ2-7; D is ambiguous. The V gene's germline CDR1 is MDHEN and CDR2 SYDVKM. The CDR3 loop spans 15 amino acids. V lost 4 bases and J 2 bases, leaving 15 bases between the germline ends. The CDR3 DNA reads as TGTGCCAGCAGTTCAACCCCGCCTTTCCCCTACGAGCAGTACTTC. Amino acid sequence: CASSSTPPFPYEQYF.

The chain is built from TRBV5-5 and TRBJ2-3; D might be TRBD2 (5 bases). This CDR3 contains 15 residues. V was cut by 0 bases and J by 4 bases, with 12 bases left in between. Germline CDR1 SGHKS, CDR2 YYEKEE (reference sequence). The CDR3 nucleotides are TGTGCCAGCAGCTTGGTGGCAGGAGGAGCAGATACGCAGTATTTT. Its translation: CASSLVAGGADTQYF. The full variable domain, with the rest looked up from reference TRBV5-5 and TRBJ2-3, is DAGVTQSPTHLIKTRGQQVTLRCSPISGHKSVSWYQQVLGQGPQFIFQYYEKEERGRGNFPDRFSARQFPNYSSELNVNALLLGDSALYLCASSLVAGGADTQYFGPGTRLTVL.

A few counts support this clone. V usage is TRBV28 and J usage is TRBJ1-5; no clear D gene. Germline V gene sequence: CDR1 MDHEN, CDR2 SYDVKM. V dropped 7 bases and J dropped 3 bases, with 7 bases sitting between them. There are 12 residues in the CDR3. CDR3 coding DNA: TGTGCCAGCAAGGGTCCCAATCAGCCCCAGCATTTT. This translates into CASKGPNQPQHF.

This clone was observed once. The rearrangement links TRBV28 to TRBJ1-1; 7 nucleotides match TRBD1. The germline V gene has CDR1 MDHEN and CDR2 SYDVKM. V lost 4 bases and J lost 0; bases outside the gene matches: 8. The CDR3 spans 16 residues. CDR3 in DNA: TGTGCCAGCAGTTCCCCGGGACAGCGAATGAACACTGAAGCTTTCTTT. This gives the protein CASSSPGQRMNTEAFF. The full variable domain, with the rest looked up from reference TRBV28 and TRBJ1-1, is DVKVTQSSRYLVKRTGEKVFLECVQDMDHENMFWYRQDPGLGLRLIYFSYDVKMKEKGDIPEGYSVSREKKERFSLILESASTNQTSMYLCASSSPGQRMNTEAFFGQGTRLTVV.

The chain uses TRBV7-2 and TRBJ1-3, with D uncertain. Germline values: CDR1 SGHTA, CDR2 FQGNSA. V was trimmed by 2 bases and J by 2 bases, leaving 13 bases between them. The CDR3 contains 16 residues. The CDR3 spells CASSLQNTGTGNTIYF. The CDR3 DNA reads TGTGCCAGCAGCTTACAGAACACGGGAACTGGAAACACCATATATTTT.

The V call is TRBV28, the J call TRBJ2-7; TRBD1 matches 9 bases. With 5 bases clipped from V and 5 bases from J, the junction kept 13 bases outside the gene matches. From germline, CDR1 is MDHEN and CDR2 SYDVKM. The CDR3 is made up of 16 amino acids. The CDR3 DNA is TGTGCCAGCAGTCCCCCTCCTACAGGGGGCAAAGACGAGCAGTACTTC. Its protein is CASSPPPTGGKDEQYF.